Each of the 26 T cell receptor beta chains below was sequenced from the same sample in a study of T cell responses to AZD1222 COVID-19 vaccine. The method was immunoSEQ multiplex PCR; TCRdb's version includes in-frame clones alone and lacks a portion of them. The sample includes roughly 97,000 clones, over 90% of them seen just once. Here the sequenced sample was peripheral blood, taken on day 0 of AZD1222 vaccination. The receptors were sampled from an adult in good health.

This clone has a single count. The rearrangement links TRBV10-3 to TRBJ2-7; 9 nucleotides agree with TRBD1. This CDR3 contains 15 residues. V lost 4 bases to trimming and J lost 5 bases; unmatched junction nucleotides: 9. Germline V gene lookup returns CDR1 ENHRY and CDR2 SYGVKD. In DNA, the CDR3 is TGTGCCATCAGTGCAGAGACAGGGGGGCCGGACGAGCAGTACTTC. Translated: CAISAETGGPDEQYF.

The table lists this clone with a count of one. Other DNA sequences in the same sample also yield this CDR3. The rearrangement links TRBV6-5 to TRBJ1-1; 8 bases agree with TRBD1. There are 14 residues in the CDR3. Germline CDR1 MNHEY, CDR2 SVGAGI. J was trimmed by 0 bases and V by 6 bases; bases with no gene match: 3. The CDR3, as DNA: TGTGCCAGCAGCCGACAGGGGATGAACACTGAAGCTTTCTTT. As protein: CASSRQGMNTEAFF.

J is TRBJ2-7 and V is TRBV7-6; 12 bases match TRBD2. Germline assignment: CDR1 SGHVS and CDR2 FNYEAQ. CDR3 length equals 16 residues. V lost 5 bases, J lost 2 bases, and 7 bases stayed unmatched. For the CDR3, the DNA is TGTGCCAGCAGCCAGCTCCTAGCGGGAGGGCCCTACGAGCAGTACTTC. Amino acid sequence: CASSQLLAGGPYEQYF.

The rearrangement uses TRBV6-2 or TRBV6-3 and TRBJ1-5; possible D gene TRBD1, 6 bases. Germline assignment: CDR1 MNHEY and CDR2 SVGEGT. The ends were cut back, 4 bases at V and 5 bases at J, with 12 bases in the middle. There are 14 residues in the CDR3. CDR3 sequence: CASSFSWTDQPQHF. The CDR3 DNA reads as TGTGCCAGCAGTTTCTCATGGACAGATCAGCCCCAGCATTTT.

V is TRBV28 and J is TRBJ1-4; no clear D gene. In germline, CDR1 is MDHEN, CDR2 SYDVKM. Trimming removed 5 bases from V and 0 bases from J, with 7 bases in between. The CDR3 length is 14 residues. The CDR3 protein is CASSPGSTNEKLFF. CDR3 nucleotides: TGTGCCAGCAGTCCCGGGTCAACTAATGAAAAACTGTTTTTT.

The chain has TRBV4-2 and TRBJ1-5, with TRBD1 identical over 7 bases. V lost 4 bases to trimming and J lost 3 bases; unmatched junction nucleotides: 6. CDR3 length: 15 amino acids. The germline V gene has CDR1 LGHNA and CDR2 YNFKEQ. CDR3 coding DNA: TGTGCCAGCAGCCGCCTTGACAGGGACAATCAGCCCCAGCATTTT. As protein: CASSRLDRDNQPQHF.

V gene TRBV5-4 combines with J gene TRBJ1-2; tentatively, D is TRBD1 (5 bases). This CDR3 is built from 13 residues. The V end was cut by 3 bases, the J end by 12 bases, with 18 bases between. Germline V gene lookup returns CDR1 SGHNT and CDR2 YYREEE (reference sequence). This chain's CDR3 is CASSSQLTGADTF. DNA for the CDR3: TGTGCCAGCAGCTCACAATTAACAGGTGCCGACACCTTC.

This sequence joins TRBV5-1 and TRBJ2-1; D is perhaps TRBD1 or TRBD2 (5 bases each). The ends were cut back, 0 bases at V and 4 bases at J, with 11 bases in the middle. CDR1 is SGHRS, CDR2 YFSETQ, per germline. This CDR3 is 15 amino acids long. The CDR3 coding sequence is TGCGCCAGCAGCTTGGAAGGGACCGCTTACAATGAGCAGTTCTTC. Its protein product is CASSLEGTAYNEQFF.

The chain carries TRBV9 and TRBJ2-2; 13 bases fit TRBD2. Germline CDR1 SGDLS, CDR2 YYNGEE. V lost 2 bases, J lost 2 bases, and 3 bases stayed unmatched. CDR3 length equals 17 residues. The CDR3 nucleotides are TGTGCCAGCAGCGTGACTAGCGGGGGGTTTAACACCGGGGAGCTGTTTTTT. Translating gives CASSVTSGGFNTGELFF.

This CDR3 is CASRFHGFTEAFF. In DNA, the CDR3 is TGTGCCAGCAGGTTTCACGGTTTCACTGAAGCTTTCTTT. J is TRBJ1-1 and V is TRBV7-2, with no clear D. The germline gives CDR1 SGHTA, CDR2 FQGNSA. CDR3 length equals 13 residues. V was shortened by 6 bases and J by 4 bases, with 12 bases between the two germline ends.

This chain links TRBV2 with TRBJ1-5; D is uncertain. CDR3 length equals 13 residues. V lost 6 bases and J 6 bases, leaving 12 bases between the germline ends. Germline values: CDR1 SNHLY, CDR2 FYNNEI. CDR3 sequence: CASRRRVGQPQHF. CDR3 DNA: TGTGCCAGCAGAAGGAGGGTGGGTCAGCCCCAGCATTTT.

The gene calls are TRBV6-5 and TRBJ1-2; a possible D gene is TRBD1 (5 bases). The CDR3 covers 13 residues. Germline CDR1 is MNHEY and CDR2 is SVGAGI. The V end lost 8 bases, the J end lost 6 bases, and 16 bases lay between the germline ends. CDR3 protein: CASRGWGRDGYTF. CDR3 in DNA: TGTGCCAGCCGAGGGTGGGGCCGCGATGGCTACACCTTC.

This clone was seen at least ten times. The genes are TRBV19 and TRBJ1-5; possibly TRBD1 for D (5 bases). The CDR3 runs 15 residues. Trimming left V 1 base short and J 7 bases short, with 14 bases between. The germline V gene encodes CDR1 LNHDA and CDR2 SQIVND (reference sequence). CDR3: CASSIGGAGPQPQHF. Here the CDR3 DNA reads TGTGCCAGTAGTATAGGAGGAGCGGGGCCCCAGCCCCAGCATTTT.

In this sample, this clone turned up a few times. J is TRBJ2-2 and V is TRBV2; either TRBD1 or TRBD2 may fit D (5 bases each). V was clipped by 3 bases and J by 1 base, with 15 bases between them. The CDR3 runs to 17 residues. Germline V gene data show CDR1 as SNHLY and CDR2 as FYNNEI. In nucleotides, the CDR3 is TGTGCCAGCAGTGATAGATTACCGGGGCGGAACACCGGGGAGCTGTTTTTT. Translation: CASSDRLPGRNTGELFF. The full variable domain, in which reference TRBV2 and TRBJ2-2 provide the parts outside the CDR3, is EPEVTQTPSHQVTQMGQEVILRCVPISNHLYFYWYRQILGQKVEFLVSFYNNEISEKSEIFDDQFSVERPDGSNFTLKIRSTKLEDSAMYFCASSDRLPGRNTGELFFGEGSRLTVL.

This clone has just one count. The chain uses TRBV29-1 and TRBJ2-7; D is uncertain. Trimming cost V 5 bases and J 0 bases, with 11 bases left between them. The CDR3 spans 13 residues. Germline CDR1 SQVTM, CDR2 ANQGSEA. CDR3 in DNA: TGCAGCGTTATAAGGTGGGACTCCTACGAGCAGTACTTC. Its protein is CSVIRWDSYEQYF.

The chain employs TRBV5-1 and TRBJ2-2; 11 bases align to TRBD2. Germline-derived CDR1 and CDR2 are SGHRS and YFSETQ. The CDR3 totals 20 residues. The J segment lost 6 bases and the V segment lost 4 bases, leaving 20 bases of the junction unmatched. The CDR3 nucleotides read TGCGCCAGCAGCACCGGGTGGACTAGCGGGCTTGGAGGGAGTGCCGGGGAGCTGTTTTTT. This encodes CASSTGWTSGLGGSAGELFF.

The rearrangement joins TRBV27 to TRBJ1-4; 7 positions match TRBD1. Germline CDR1 and CDR2: MNHEY and SMNVEV (reference sequence). V was pared by 3 bases and J by 6 bases, with 1 base of the junction left unmatched. This CDR3 has 13 residues. CDR3: CASSLTGYEKLFF. The CDR3, as DNA: TGTGCCAGCAGTTTGACAGGGTATGAAAAACTGTTTTTT.

The chain recombines TRBV12-3 or TRBV12-4 with TRBJ1-2, with a tentative D call TRBD1 (5 bases). Trimming took 4 bases from V and 8 from J, leaving 14 bases between them. This CDR3 is 13 amino acids long. The CDR3 region is CASSSQGSLGYTF. The CDR3 coding sequence is TGTGCCAGCAGTTCGCAGGGTTCTCTCGGCTACACCTTC.

The gene calls are TRBV11-2 and TRBJ1-3; D may be TRBD1 (5 bases). Germline values: CDR1 SGHAT, CDR2 FQNNGV. V lost 2 bases and J 0 bases, leaving 8 bases between the germline ends. The CDR3 loop spans 15 amino acids. CDR3 protein: CASSLQGLSGNTIYF. CDR3 DNA: TGTGCCAGCAGCTTACAGGGACTCTCTGGAAACACCATATATTTT.

CDR3 protein: CASSPQGGVEAFF. The CDR3 DNA follows: TGTGCCAGCTCACCACAGGGTGGGGTTGAAGCTTTCTTT. The chain combines TRBV18 with TRBJ1-1; D call uncertain. Per germline, CDR1 KGHSH and CDR2 LQKENI. The CDR3 sequence is 13 residues long. V lost 1 base and J 7 bases, leaving 10 bases between the germline ends.

The J gene is TRBJ2-7, the V gene TRBV27; 14 bases match TRBD2. After removal of 6 bases from V and 4 bases from J, the junction contained 2 bases not matched to a gene. This CDR3 has 14 residues. CDR1 MNHEY and CDR2 SMNVEV come from the germline V gene (reference sequence). The CDR3 DNA follows: TGTGCCAGCAGGGGGACTAGCGGGAGTTACGAGCAGTACTTC. Its translation is CASRGTSGSYEQYF.

The chain is built from TRBV5-1 and TRBJ2-5; the D gene is possibly TRBD1 (6 bases). V dropped 1 base and J dropped 5 bases, with 12 bases sitting between them. CDR3 size: 14 residues. Germline V lookup: CDR1 SGHRS, CDR2 YFSETQ. The CDR3 reads CASSLPGAAETQYF. DNA of the CDR3: TGCGCCAGCAGCTTGCCAGGGGCGGCGGAGACCCAGTACTTC.

The chain has TRBV19 and TRBJ2-1, with D possibly matching TRBD1 (6 bases). The V end was cut by 8 bases, the J end by 2 bases, with 19 bases between. The CDR3 contains 16 residues. The germline V gene has CDR1 LNHDA and CDR2 SQIVND (reference sequence). The CDR3 loop reads CASDKGGHLTYNEQFF. CDR3 in DNA: TGTGCCAGTGACAAAGGGGGACACCTAACCTACAATGAGCAGTTCTTC.

The chain carries TRBV19 and TRBJ2-7; 7 nucleotides line up with TRBD2. The V gene's germline CDR1 is LNHDA and CDR2 SQIVND (reference sequence). The CDR3 totals 14 residues. V lost 7 bases, J lost 0 bases, and 6 bases stayed unmatched. Here the CDR3 reads CASKRGESSYEQYF. The CDR3, as DNA: TGTGCCAGTAAGCGGGGTGAAAGCTCCTACGAGCAGTACTTC.

The chain uses TRBV2 and TRBJ2-7, with D perhaps matching TRBD1 (6 bases). Per germline, CDR1 SNHLY and CDR2 FYNNEI. This CDR3 has 13 residues. The V end lost 9 bases, the J end lost 3 bases, and 15 bases lay between the germline ends. The chain's CDR3 is CASLGTPDYEQYF. The CDR3 bases are TGTGCCAGTTTAGGGACACCAGACTACGAGCAGTACTTC. Combining the CDR3 with reference TRBV2 and TRBJ2-7 gives the whole variable domain EPEVTQTPSHQVTQMGQEVILRCVPISNHLYFYWYRQILGQKVEFLVSFYNNEISEKSEIFDDQFSVERPDGSNFTLKIRSTKLEDSAMYFCASLGTPDYEQYFGPGTRLTVT.

The CDR3 DNA reads TGCGCCAGCAGCGCCAGCCCGGGACAACTAGATACGCAGTATTTT. This translates into CASSASPGQLDTQYF. J is TRBJ2-3 and V is TRBV5-1, with D possibly TRBD1 on 6 matching bases. This CDR3 is 15 amino acids long. From germline, CDR1 is SGHRS and CDR2 YFSETQ. V was pared by 4 bases and J by 5 bases, with 17 bases between.